This TCR beta chain comes out of a study of identifying expanded T cells in peripheral blood. Collection occurred without any documented infections or immune events in donors. Method: immunoSEQ multiplex PCR; TCRdb's copy keeps in-frame clones and lacks some. The sample records approximately 90,000 clones, roughly 90% being singletons. Findings and caveats of the study: Approximately 2-week clone count variance significantly increased as total template count grew. Over around two and four weeks, about 16 and 20 clones changed, versus around 1.3 between replicates.

As for this clone: The antigen is unknown.

This CDR3 region has 15 residues. Germline assignment: CDR1 SGHRS and CDR2 YFSETQ. Unmatched junction bases numbered 3, after V lost 4 bases and J lost 4 bases. The genes are TRBV5-1 and TRBJ2-3; TRBD2 matches at 13 bases. This TCR came from a person between 18 and 70 years old in good health. Input material: blood. This CDR3 reads CASSPGLAGPDTQYF. The CDR3 nucleotides are TGCGCCAGCAGCCCGGGACTAGCGGGGCCAGATACGCAGTATTTT.